Following are 13 T cell receptor beta chains from one sample sequenced in a study of beta chain features in type 1 diabetes. What was sequenced were expressed TCRB transcripts, since all of the isolated RNA had been reverse transcribed. TCRdb keeps only in-frame clones here, not all; method: immunoSEQ multiplex PCR. The repertoire holds under 950,000 clones, with roughly 15% as singletons. Sample: naive CD4+ T cells from blood. These receptor sequences come from a woman younger than 35 in good health.

This clone appeared a few times. The gene calls are TRBV10-3 and TRBJ2-5; a possible D gene is TRBD2 (6 bases). Germline-derived CDR1 and CDR2 are ENHRY and SYGVKD. This CDR3 is built from 16 residues. The V end lost 2 bases, the J end lost 2 bases, and 15 bases lay between the germline ends. The CDR3 here is CAISEGSGRTQETQYF. CDR3 coding DNA: TGTGCCATCAGTGAGGGAAGCGGGCGGACACAAGAGACCCAGTACTTC.

The rearrangement links TRBV27 to TRBJ2-7; 7 bases align to TRBD1. Germline CDR1 reads MNHEY; CDR2 reads SMNVEV (reference sequence). The length of the CDR3 is 14 residues. J was trimmed by 4 bases and V by 4 bases; bases with no gene match: 7. In DNA form, the CDR3 reads TGTGCCAGCAGTTACCGAGGGGGCAGGTACGAGCAGTACTTC. Translating it yields CASSYRGGRYEQYF.

This clone occurred a few times. The chain links TRBV5-4 to TRBJ2-3; 15 bases map to TRBD2. Germline V gene data show CDR1 as SGHNT and CDR2 as YYREEE (reference sequence). This CDR3 region has 16 residues. Trimming took 3 bases from V and 6 from J; bases not matched to a gene: 5. In DNA, the CDR3 is TGTGCCAGCAGCTCGGGGACTAGCGGGAGGTCTGATACGCAGTATTTT. Translated: CASSSGTSGRSDTQYF.

The V call is TRBV4-3, the J call TRBJ2-2, with D possibly being TRBD1 (7 bases). From germline, CDR1 is LGHNA and CDR2 YSLEER. The CDR3 sequence is 16 residues long. Trimming cost V 1 base and J 6 bases, with 15 bases left between them. In DNA, the CDR3 is TGCGCCAGCAGCCAAGTAGGCCAGGGGGAGGCCGGGGAGCTGTTTTTT. Protein product: CASSQVGQGEAGELFF.

This clone showed up just a few times. The rearrangement uses TRBV5-4 and TRBJ1-3; D not resolved. From germline, CDR1 is SGHNT and CDR2 YYREEE (reference sequence). V was trimmed by 1 base and J by 1 base, leaving 6 bases between them. The CDR3 contains 14 residues. The CDR3 loop reads CASSLPGSGNTIYF. CDR3 bases: TGTGCCAGCAGCTTGCCGGGGTCTGGAAACACCATATATTTT.

This clone showed up just a few times. J is TRBJ1-2 and V is TRBV18; the match to TRBD1 covers 7 bases. CDR3 length equals 13 residues. The germline V gene encodes CDR1 KGHSH and CDR2 LQKENI. Trimming cost V 3 bases and J 6 bases; bases outside gene matches: 4. Here the CDR3 DNA reads TGTGCCAGCTCACCGACAGGGATGAATGGCTACACCTTC. It yields the protein CASSPTGMNGYTF.

This clone has only a few counts. J is TRBJ1-4 and V is TRBV7-9; 7 bases are shared with TRBD1. The junction had 7 bases not matched to a gene; V was cut back by 5 bases and J by 4 bases. The CDR3 sequence is 15 residues long. CDR1 SEHNR and CDR2 FQNEAQ come from the germline V gene (reference sequence). CDR3 protein: CASSLRDSSNEKLFF. CDR3 nucleotides: TGTGCCAGCAGCCTCCGGGACAGCAGTAATGAAAAACTGTTTTTT.

The V gene is TRBV4-2, the J gene TRBJ1-5, with unresolved D. The CDR3 is 15 residues long. V shed 0 bases and J shed 3 bases, with 9 bases lying between them. CDR1 and CDR2 (germline): LGHNA, YNFKEQ. The DNA for the CDR3 is TGTGCCAGCAGCCAAGATCCCACAAACAATCAGCCCCAGCATTTT. It is translated as CASSQDPTNNQPQHF.

Only a few counts were recorded for this clone. The chain joins TRBV28 to TRBJ2-5, with a possible D match to TRBD1 (6 bases). The CDR3 sequence is 14 residues long. Germline V gene lookup returns CDR1 MDHEN and CDR2 SYDVKM. The V end lost 4 bases, the J end lost 4 bases, and 13 bases lay between the germline ends. CDR3 sequence reads: CASSSFRGRETQYF. CDR3 in DNA: TGTGCCAGCAGTTCGTTCAGGGGCCGAGAGACCCAGTACTTC.

This clone has only a few counts. The J gene is TRBJ2-7, the V gene TRBV7-2, with TRBD2 identical over 7 bases. The length of the CDR3 is 14 residues. The V and J ends lost 3 bases and 3 bases, in that order; junction bases with no gene match: 5. Germline values: CDR1 SGHTA, CDR2 FQGNSA. In DNA form, the CDR3 reads TGTGCCAGCAGCTTTACGGGAGGTCTCTACGAGCAGTACTTC. Its translation is CASSFTGGLYEQYF.

This clone appeared a few times. This CDR3 is CASYMRLAGANEQFF. CDR3 nucleotide sequence: TGTGCCAGTTACATGCGCCTAGCGGGAGCCAATGAGCAGTTCTTC. The chain joins TRBV28 to TRBJ2-1; TRBD2 matches at 10 bases. V dropped 9 bases and J dropped 6; count of bases not matched to a gene: 11. The CDR3 consists of 15 residues. CDR1 MDHEN and CDR2 SYDVKM come from the germline V gene. The full variable domain, with the rest looked up from reference TRBV28 and TRBJ2-1, is DVKVTQSSRYLVKRTGEKVFLECVQDMDHENMFWYRQDPGLGLRLIYFSYDVKMKEKGDIPEGYSVSREKKERFSLILESASTNQTSMYLCASYMRLAGANEQFFGPGTRLTVL.

The chain recombines TRBV14 with TRBJ2-3; D is undetermined. The V gene lost 2 bases and the J gene lost 2 bases, with 14 bases spanning the gap. The CDR3 loop spans 16 amino acids. Germline values: CDR1 SGHDN, CDR2 FVKESK. The CDR3 reads CASSQSWRKNTDTQYF. The CDR3 region has the DNA TGTGCCAGCAGCCAATCGTGGCGAAAAAACACAGATACGCAGTATTTT.

This chain connects TRBV9 to TRBJ2-1; D not certain. CDR1 and CDR2 from the germline V gene are SGDLS and YYNGEE. Trimming stripped 2 bases from V and 4 bases from J, with 16 bases between. The CDR3 is 16 amino acids. The CDR3 DNA is TGTGCCAGCAGCGTGGTTAGTGGGGTACGGTACAATGAGCAGTTCTTC. Residues: CASSVVSGVRYNEQFF. Full variable domain (remainder filled in from reference TRBV9 and TRBJ2-1): DSGVTQTPKHLITATGQRVTLRCSPRSGDLSVYWYQQSLDQGLQFLIQYYNGEERAKGNILERFSAQQFPDLHSELNLSSLELGDSALYFCASSVVSGVRYNEQFFGPGTRLTVL.